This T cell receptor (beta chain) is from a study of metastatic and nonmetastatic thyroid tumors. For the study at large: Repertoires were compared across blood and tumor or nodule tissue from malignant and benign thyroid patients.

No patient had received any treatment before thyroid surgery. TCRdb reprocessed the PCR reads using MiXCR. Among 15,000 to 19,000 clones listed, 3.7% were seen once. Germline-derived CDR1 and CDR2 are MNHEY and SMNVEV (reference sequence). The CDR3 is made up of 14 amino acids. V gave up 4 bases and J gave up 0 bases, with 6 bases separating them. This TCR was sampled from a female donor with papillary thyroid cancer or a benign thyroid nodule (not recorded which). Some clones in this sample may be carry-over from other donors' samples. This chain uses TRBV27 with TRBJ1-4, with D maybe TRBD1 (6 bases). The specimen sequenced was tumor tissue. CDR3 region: CASSWTATNEKLFF. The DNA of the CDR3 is TGTGCCAGCAGTTGGACAGCAACTAATGAAAAACTGTTTTTT.